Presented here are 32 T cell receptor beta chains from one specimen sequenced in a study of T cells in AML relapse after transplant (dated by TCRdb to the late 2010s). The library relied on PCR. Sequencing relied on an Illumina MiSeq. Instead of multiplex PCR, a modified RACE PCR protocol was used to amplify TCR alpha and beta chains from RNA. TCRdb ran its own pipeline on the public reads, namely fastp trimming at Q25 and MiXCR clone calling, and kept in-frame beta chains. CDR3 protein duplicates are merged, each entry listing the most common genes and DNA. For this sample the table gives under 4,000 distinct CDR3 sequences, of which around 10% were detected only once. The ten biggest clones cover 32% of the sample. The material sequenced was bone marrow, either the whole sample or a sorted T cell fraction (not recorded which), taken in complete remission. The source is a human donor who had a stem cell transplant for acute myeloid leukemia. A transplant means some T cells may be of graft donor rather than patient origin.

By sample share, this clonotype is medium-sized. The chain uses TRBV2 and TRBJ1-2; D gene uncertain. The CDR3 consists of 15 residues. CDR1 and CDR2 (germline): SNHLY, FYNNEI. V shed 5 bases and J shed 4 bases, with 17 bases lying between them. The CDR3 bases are TGTGCCAGCAGTTTAACAGCATCTGACTTCTATGGCTACACCTTC. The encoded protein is CASSLTASDFYGYTF.

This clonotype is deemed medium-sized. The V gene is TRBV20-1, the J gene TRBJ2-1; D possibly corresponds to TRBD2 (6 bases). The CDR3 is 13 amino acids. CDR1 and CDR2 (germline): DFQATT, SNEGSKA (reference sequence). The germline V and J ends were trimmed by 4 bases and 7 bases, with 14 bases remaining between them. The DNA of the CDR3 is TGCAGTGCTACTGGGACTTTTATAAATGAGCAGTTCTTC. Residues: CSATGTFINEQFF.

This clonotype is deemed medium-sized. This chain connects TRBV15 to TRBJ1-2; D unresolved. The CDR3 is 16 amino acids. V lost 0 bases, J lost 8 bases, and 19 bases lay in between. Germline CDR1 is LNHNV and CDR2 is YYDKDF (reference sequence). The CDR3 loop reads CATSRDFVGPTSGYTF. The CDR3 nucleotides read TGTGCCACCAGCAGAGATTTTGTCGGGCCTACCTCAGGCTACACCTTC.

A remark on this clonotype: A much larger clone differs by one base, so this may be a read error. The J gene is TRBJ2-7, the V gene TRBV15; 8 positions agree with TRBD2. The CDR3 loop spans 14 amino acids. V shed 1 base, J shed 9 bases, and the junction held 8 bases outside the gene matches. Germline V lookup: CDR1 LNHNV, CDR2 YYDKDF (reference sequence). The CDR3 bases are TGTGCCACCAGCAGAGGAGGGACTAGGAACGTGCAGTACTTC. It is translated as CATSRGGTRNVQYF.

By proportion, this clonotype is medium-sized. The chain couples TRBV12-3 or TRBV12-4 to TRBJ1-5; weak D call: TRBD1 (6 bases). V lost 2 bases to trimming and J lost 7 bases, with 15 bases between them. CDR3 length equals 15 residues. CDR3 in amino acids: CASSLTGQWGQPQHF. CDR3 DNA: TGTGCCAGCAGTTTAACCGGACAGTGGGGACAGCCCCAGCATTTT.

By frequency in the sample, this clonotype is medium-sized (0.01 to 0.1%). CDR3 sequence (DNA): TGTGCCAGCAAACAGGGGTCGGAGACCCAGTACTTC. This translates into CASKQGSETQYF. V is TRBV25-1 and J is TRBJ2-5, with TRBD1 identical over 7 bases. The CDR3 has 12 residues. In germline, CDR1 is MGHDK, CDR2 SYGVNS. Trimming at V came to 7 bases and at J to 5 bases, leaving 4 bases not matched to a gene.

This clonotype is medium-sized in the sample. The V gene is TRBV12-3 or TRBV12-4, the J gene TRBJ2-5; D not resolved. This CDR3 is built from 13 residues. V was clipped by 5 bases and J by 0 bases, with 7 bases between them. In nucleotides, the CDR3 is TGTGCCAGCAGTAATCACGACCAAGAGACCCAGTACTTC. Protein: CASSNHDQETQYF.

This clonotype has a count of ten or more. This CDR3 reads CASSLAPPGIPETQYF. The DNA of the CDR3 is TGTGCCAGCAGCTTAGCACCCCCGGGGATCCCAGAGACCCAGTACTTC. This chain joins TRBV7-8 and TRBJ2-5, with D possibly TRBD2 on 5 matching bases. Germline assignment: CDR1 SGHVS and CDR2 FQNEAQ. This CDR3 region has 16 residues. V was pared by 0 bases and J by 4 bases, with 15 bases between.

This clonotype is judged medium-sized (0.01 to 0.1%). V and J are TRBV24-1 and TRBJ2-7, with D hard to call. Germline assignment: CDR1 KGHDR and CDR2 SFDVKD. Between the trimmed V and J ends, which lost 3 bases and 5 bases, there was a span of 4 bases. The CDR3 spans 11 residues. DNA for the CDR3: TGTGCCACCAGTGATGGCCACGAGCAGTACTTC. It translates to CATSDGHEQYF.

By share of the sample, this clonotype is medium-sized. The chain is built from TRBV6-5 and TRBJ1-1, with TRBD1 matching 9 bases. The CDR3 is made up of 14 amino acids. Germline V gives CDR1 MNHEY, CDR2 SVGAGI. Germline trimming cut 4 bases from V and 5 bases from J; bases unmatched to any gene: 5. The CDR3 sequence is CASSLQGAWTEAFF. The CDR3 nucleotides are TGTGCCAGCAGTTTACAGGGGGCTTGGACTGAAGCTTTCTTT.

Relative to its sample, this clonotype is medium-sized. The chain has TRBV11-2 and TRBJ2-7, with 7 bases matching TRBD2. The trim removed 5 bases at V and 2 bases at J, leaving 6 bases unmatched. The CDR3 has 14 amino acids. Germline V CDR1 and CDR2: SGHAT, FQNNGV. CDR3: CASSPSGQTYEQYF. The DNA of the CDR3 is TGTGCCAGCAGCCCTAGCGGACAAACCTACGAGCAGTACTTC.

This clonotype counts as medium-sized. The CDR3 sequence: CSIARDTGELFF. As DNA, the CDR3 is TGCAGTATAGCTAGGGACACCGGGGAGCTGTTTTTT. The rearrangement joins TRBV20-1 to TRBJ2-2; D is unclear. The CDR3 sequence is 12 residues long. Germline V lookup: CDR1 DFQATT, CDR2 SNEGSKA (reference sequence). Between the trimmed V and J ends, which lost 8 bases and 3 bases, there was a span of 10 bases.

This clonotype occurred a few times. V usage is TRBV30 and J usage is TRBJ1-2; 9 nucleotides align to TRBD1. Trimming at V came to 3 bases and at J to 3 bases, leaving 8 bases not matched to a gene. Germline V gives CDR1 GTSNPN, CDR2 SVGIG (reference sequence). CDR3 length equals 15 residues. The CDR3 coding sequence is TGTGCCTGGAGATTGGGACAGGGAGTAGACTATGGCTACACCTTC. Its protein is CAWRLGQGVDYGYTF.

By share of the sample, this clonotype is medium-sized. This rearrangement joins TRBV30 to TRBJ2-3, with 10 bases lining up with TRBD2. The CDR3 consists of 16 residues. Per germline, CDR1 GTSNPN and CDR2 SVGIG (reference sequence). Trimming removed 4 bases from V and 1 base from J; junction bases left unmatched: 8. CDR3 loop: CAWMPSGGAGTDTQYF. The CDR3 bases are TGTGCCTGGATGCCCAGCGGGGGGGCGGGCACAGATACGCAGTATTTT.

In nucleotides, the CDR3 is TGTGCCAGCAGCGAAAGGACAGGCCCAGATACGCAGTATTTT. As protein: CASSERTGPDTQYF. The chain links TRBV11-2 to TRBJ2-3; the match to TRBD1 covers 7 bases. The CDR3 runs 14 residues. The V gene's germline CDR1 is SGHAT and CDR2 FQNNGV. V was clipped by 5 bases and J by 4 bases; unmatched bases: 6.

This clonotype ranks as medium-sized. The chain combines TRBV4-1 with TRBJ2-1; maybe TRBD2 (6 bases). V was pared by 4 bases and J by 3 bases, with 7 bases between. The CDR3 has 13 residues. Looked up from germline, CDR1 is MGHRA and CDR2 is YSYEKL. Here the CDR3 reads CASSRDFYNEQFF. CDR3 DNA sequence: TGCGCCAGCAGCCGGGACTTCTACAATGAGCAGTTCTTC.

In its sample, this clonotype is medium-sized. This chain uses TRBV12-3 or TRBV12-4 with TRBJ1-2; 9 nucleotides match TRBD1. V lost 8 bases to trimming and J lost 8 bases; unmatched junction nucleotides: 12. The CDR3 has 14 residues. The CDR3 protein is CASGYTGGWSGYTF. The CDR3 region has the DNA TGTGCCAGCGGCTATACAGGGGGCTGGTCAGGCTACACCTTC.

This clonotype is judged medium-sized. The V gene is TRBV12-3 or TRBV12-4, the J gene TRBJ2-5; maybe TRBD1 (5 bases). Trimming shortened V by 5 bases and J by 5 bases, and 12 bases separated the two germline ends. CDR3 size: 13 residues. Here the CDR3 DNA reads TGTGCCAGCAGTCGTCAGGGTTGGGAGACCCAGTACTTC. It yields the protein CASSRQGWETQYF.

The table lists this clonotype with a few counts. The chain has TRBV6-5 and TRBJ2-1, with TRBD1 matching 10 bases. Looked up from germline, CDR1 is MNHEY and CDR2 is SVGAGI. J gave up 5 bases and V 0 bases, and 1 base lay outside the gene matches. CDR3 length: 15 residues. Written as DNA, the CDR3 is TGTGCCAGCAGTTACTCGGGACAGGGGAACAATGAGCAGTTCTTC. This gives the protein CASSYSGQGNNEQFF.

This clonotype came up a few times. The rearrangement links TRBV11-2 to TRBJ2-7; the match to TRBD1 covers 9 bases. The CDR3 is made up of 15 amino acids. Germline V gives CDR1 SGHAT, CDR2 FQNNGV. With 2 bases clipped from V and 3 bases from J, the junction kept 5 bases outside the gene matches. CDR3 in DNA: TGTGCCAGCAGCTTAAGTCCGGGACAGGGCTACGAGCAGTACTTC. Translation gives CASSLSPGQGYEQYF.

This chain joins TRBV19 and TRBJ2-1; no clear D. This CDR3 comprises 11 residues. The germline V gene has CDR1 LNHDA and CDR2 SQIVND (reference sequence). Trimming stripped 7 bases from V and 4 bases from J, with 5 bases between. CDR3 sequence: CASNSYNEQFF. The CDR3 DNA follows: TGTGCCAGTAATAGTTACAATGAGCAGTTCTTC.

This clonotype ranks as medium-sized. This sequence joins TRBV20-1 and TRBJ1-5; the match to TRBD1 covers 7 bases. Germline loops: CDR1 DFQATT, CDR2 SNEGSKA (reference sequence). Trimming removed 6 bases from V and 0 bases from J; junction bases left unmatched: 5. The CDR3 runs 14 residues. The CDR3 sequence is CSALEGASNQPQHF. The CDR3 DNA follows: TGCAGTGCGCTAGAGGGGGCTAGCAATCAGCCCCAGCATTTT.

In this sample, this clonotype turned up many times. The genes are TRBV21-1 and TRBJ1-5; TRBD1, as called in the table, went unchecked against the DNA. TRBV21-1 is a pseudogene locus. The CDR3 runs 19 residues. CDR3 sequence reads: CASTKPRDRSYGSNQPQHF. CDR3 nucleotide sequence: TGTGCCAGCACCAAACCCAGGGATAGGTCTTATGGGAGCAATCAGCCCCAGCATTTT.

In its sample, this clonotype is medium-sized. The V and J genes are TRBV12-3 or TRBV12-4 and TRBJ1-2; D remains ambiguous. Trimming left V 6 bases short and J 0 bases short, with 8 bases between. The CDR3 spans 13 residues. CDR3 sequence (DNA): TGTGCCAGCAGCCGGACGGCTAACTATGGCTACACCTTC. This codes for CASSRTANYGYTF.

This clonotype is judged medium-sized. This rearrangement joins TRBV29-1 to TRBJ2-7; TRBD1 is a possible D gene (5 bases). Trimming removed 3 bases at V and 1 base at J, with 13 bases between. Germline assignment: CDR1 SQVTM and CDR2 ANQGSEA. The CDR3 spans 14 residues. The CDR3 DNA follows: TGCAGCGTTGATAAGGGGAAGGGGTCCTACGAGCAGTACTTC. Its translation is CSVDKGKGSYEQYF.

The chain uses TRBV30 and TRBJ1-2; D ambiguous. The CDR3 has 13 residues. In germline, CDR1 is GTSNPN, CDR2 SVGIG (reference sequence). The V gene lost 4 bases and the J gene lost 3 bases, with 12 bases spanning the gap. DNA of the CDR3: TGTGCCTGGAACGTACGTGGAGACTATGGCTACACCTTC. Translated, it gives CAWNVRGDYGYTF.

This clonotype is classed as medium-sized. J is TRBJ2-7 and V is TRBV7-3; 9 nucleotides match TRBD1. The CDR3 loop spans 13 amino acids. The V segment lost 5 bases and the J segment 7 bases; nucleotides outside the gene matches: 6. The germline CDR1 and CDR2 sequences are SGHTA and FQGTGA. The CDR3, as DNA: TGTGCCAGCAGCCCTGGGACAGGGCAAGAGCAGTACTTC. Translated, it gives CASSPGTGQEQYF.

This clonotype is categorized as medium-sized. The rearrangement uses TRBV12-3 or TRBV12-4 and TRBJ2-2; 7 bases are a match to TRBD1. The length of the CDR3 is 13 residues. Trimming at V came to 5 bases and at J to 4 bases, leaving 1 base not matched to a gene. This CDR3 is CASSQGVTGELFF. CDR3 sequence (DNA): TGTGCCAGCAGTCAGGGGGTCACCGGGGAGCTGTTTTTT.

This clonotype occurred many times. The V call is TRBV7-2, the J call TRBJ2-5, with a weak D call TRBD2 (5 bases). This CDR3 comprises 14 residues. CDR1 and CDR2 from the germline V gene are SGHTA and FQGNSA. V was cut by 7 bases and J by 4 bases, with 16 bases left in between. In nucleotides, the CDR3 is TGTGCCAGCAAAGAGGGCGCCGTTGGAGAGACCCAGTACTTC. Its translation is CASKEGAVGETQYF.

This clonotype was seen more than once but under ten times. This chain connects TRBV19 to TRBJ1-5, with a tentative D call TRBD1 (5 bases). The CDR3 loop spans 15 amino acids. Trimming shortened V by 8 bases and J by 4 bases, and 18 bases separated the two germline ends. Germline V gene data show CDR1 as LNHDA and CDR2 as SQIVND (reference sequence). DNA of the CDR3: TGTGCCAGTGCCCCTTACGGTAGGGGAAATCAGCCCCAGCATTTT. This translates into CASAPYGRGNQPQHF.

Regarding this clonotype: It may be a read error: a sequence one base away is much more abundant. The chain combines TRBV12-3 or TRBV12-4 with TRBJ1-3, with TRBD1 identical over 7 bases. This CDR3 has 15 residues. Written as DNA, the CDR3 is TGTACCAGCCGGGACAGAGAAGAATCTGGAAACACCATATATTTT. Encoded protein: CTSRDREESGNTIYF.

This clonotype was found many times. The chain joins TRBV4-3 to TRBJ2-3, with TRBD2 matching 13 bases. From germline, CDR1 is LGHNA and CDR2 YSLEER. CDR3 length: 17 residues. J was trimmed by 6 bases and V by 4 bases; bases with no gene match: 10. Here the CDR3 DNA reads TGCGCCAGCAGCCCTGACTGGACTAGCGGGGGAGGGGATACGCAGTATTTT. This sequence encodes CASSPDWTSGGGDTQYF.